The 20 T cell receptor beta chains listed next were all sequenced from one sample in a study of cytomegalovirus exposure and HLA in healthy donors. Use of 60 Vbeta and 13 Jbeta primers characterized the PCR. The table came from immunoSEQ multiplex PCR; TCRdb's copy has only in-frame clones and leaves some out. In the table there are about 160,000 clones, roughly four fifths of which are singletons. Sequenced sample: PBMCs. The receptors derive from a woman in her 50s in good health and CMV-seropositive.

V usage is TRBV7-3 and J usage is TRBJ2-1; 7 bases agree with TRBD1. Trimming took 3 bases from V and 0 from J; bases not matched to a gene: 2. Germline assignment: CDR1 SGHTA and CDR2 FQGTGA. CDR3 length: 15 amino acids. The CDR3 spells CASSFGTASYNEQFF. The CDR3 DNA sequence: TGTGCCAGCAGCTTCGGGACAGCCTCCTACAATGAGCAGTTCTTC. The full variable domain, in which reference TRBV7-3 and TRBJ2-1 provide the parts outside the CDR3, is GAGVSQTPSNKVTEKGKYVELRCDPISGHTALYWYRQSLGQGPEFLIYFQGTGAADDSGLPNDRFFAVRPEGSVSTLKIQRTERGDSAVYLCASSFGTASYNEQFFGPGTRLTVL.

The chain is built from TRBV5-1 and TRBJ2-6; D gene uncertain. The length of the CDR3 is 13 residues. Germline loops: CDR1 SGHRS, CDR2 YFSETQ. Trimming removed 3 bases from V and 2 bases from J, with 3 bases in between. The CDR3, as DNA: TGCGCCAGCAGCTCAGCTGGGGCCAACGTCCTGACTTTC. The encoded protein is CASSSAGANVLTF.

The chain employs TRBV10-2 and TRBJ2-5, with 7 bases that match TRBD1. The J call is in doubt because the DNA end fits TRBJ2-7 better. Per the germline V gene, CDR1 is WSHSY and CDR2 is SAAADI. This CDR3 is built from 15 residues. The CDR3 nucleotides read TGCGCCAGCAGTGAGACCTCGACAGGGAACTACGAGCAGTACTTC. It is translated as CASSETSTGNYEQYF.

The table lists this clone with a count of one. CDR3: CATSRVIQGDTEAFF. CDR3 in DNA: TGTGCCACCAGCAGAGTAATACAGGGGGATACTGAAGCTTTCTTT. This chain joins TRBV15 and TRBJ1-1; 8 bases fit TRBD1. Germline CDR1 and CDR2: LNHNV and YYDKDF (reference sequence). The CDR3 spans 15 residues. After removal of 1 base from V and 5 bases from J, the junction contained 6 bases not matched to a gene.

J is TRBJ2-4 and V is TRBV5-1, with 10 bases that match TRBD2. The CDR3 runs 18 residues. Germline assignment: CDR1 SGHRS and CDR2 YFSETQ. V lost 0 bases and J lost 3; bases outside the gene matches: 9. The CDR3 DNA is TGCGCCAGCAGCTTGGAGTTTAGCGGGGGGCCGTACAAAAACATTCAGTACTTC. This translates into CASSLEFSGGPYKNIQYF. Supplemented by reference TRBV5-1 and TRBJ2-4, the full variable domain reads KAGVTQTPRYLIKTRGQQVTLSCSPISGHRSVSWYQQTPGQGLQFLFEYFSETQRNKGNFPGRFSGRQFSNSRSEMNVSTLELGDSALYLCASSLEFSGGPYKNIQYFGAGTRLSVL.

The chain employs TRBV19 and TRBJ1-2; 8 bases fit TRBD1. The CDR3 sequence is 11 residues long. V trimming: 8 bases; J trimming: 8 bases; junction bases outside the gene matches: 4. Germline loops: CDR1 LNHDA, CDR2 SQIVND (reference sequence). The CDR3 DNA reads TGTGCCAGTGGACAGGGTTGGGGCTACACCTTC. Translating it yields CASGQGWGYTF.

CDR3 bases: TGCGCCAGCAGCTGGACAGGGGGAAACACCATATATTTT. It is translated as CASSWTGGNTIYF. This rearrangement joins TRBV5-1 to TRBJ1-3, with 8 bases fitting TRBD1. This CDR3 is built from 13 residues. Germline loops: CDR1 SGHRS, CDR2 YFSETQ. The V and J ends lost 3 bases and 4 bases, in that order; junction bases with no gene match: 0.

The gene calls are TRBV5-6 and TRBJ2-7; D is undetermined. CDR3 size: 12 residues. V lost 2 bases to trimming and J lost 2 bases, with 5 bases between them. Looked up from germline, CDR1 is SGHDT and CDR2 is YYEEEE. CDR3 region: CASSLQTYEQYF. In DNA form, the CDR3 reads TGTGCCAGCAGCTTACAGACCTACGAGCAGTACTTC.

J is TRBJ2-2 and V is TRBV7-9; TRBD2 matches 9 bases. CDR1 SEHNR and CDR2 FQNEAQ come from the germline V gene (reference sequence). This CDR3 contains 15 residues. V was pared by 4 bases and J by 1 base, with 1 base of the junction left unmatched. The CDR3 coding sequence is TGTGCCAGCAGCTCGCGGGGGGGGAACACCGGGGAGCTGTTTTTT. Translating gives CASSSRGGNTGELFF.

Concerning this clone: At one end the junction does not follow the germline gene, possibly because of a read error. The chain carries TRBV5-1 and TRBJ2-7; D is undetermined. In germline, CDR1 is SGHRS, CDR2 YFSETQ. This CDR3 has 14 residues. The DNA for the CDR3 is TGCGCCAGCAGCTTGGGAGCCGTCTCCTCCGAGCAGTACTTC. Its translation is CASSLGAVSSEQYF.

The chain uses TRBV2 and TRBJ1-4, with TRBD1 as a possible D gene (5 bases). This CDR3 spans 15 amino acids. Looked up from germline, CDR1 is SNHLY and CDR2 is FYNNEI. The germline V and J ends were trimmed by 4 bases and 7 bases, with 16 bases remaining between them. This CDR3 reads CASSGEGLGGEKLFF. The CDR3 coding sequence is TGTGCCAGCAGTGGGGAGGGACTCGGGGGTGAAAAACTGTTTTTT.

The rearrangement uses TRBV4-2 and TRBJ2-5; D unclear. The CDR3 length is 15 residues. Trimming shortened V by 3 bases and J by 4 bases, and 15 bases separated the two germline ends. Germline assignment: CDR1 LGHNA and CDR2 YNFKEQ. This CDR3 reads CASSQERGIIETQYF. In DNA, the CDR3 is TGTGCCAGCAGCCAGGAGCGAGGAATTATAGAGACCCAGTACTTC.

This clone was seen only once. The CDR3 reads CASSLGREQFF. CDR3 sequence (DNA): TGTGCCAGCAGCCTAGGTAGAGAGCAGTTCTTC. The gene calls are TRBV27 and TRBJ2-1; D unresolved. The CDR3 has 11 residues. Trimming removed 6 bases at V and 10 bases at J, with 10 bases between. Germline V gene sequence: CDR1 MNHEY, CDR2 SMNVEV (reference sequence).

This clone was observed a handful of times. The chain combines TRBV4-2 with TRBJ2-3, with TRBD2 matching 10 bases. With V trimmed by 2 bases and J by 1 base, 3 bases remained unmatched. Germline V lookup: CDR1 LGHNA, CDR2 YNFKEQ. CDR3 size: 16 residues. This CDR3 is CASSQQLAGGTDTQYF. CDR3 sequence (DNA): TGTGCCAGCAGCCAACAGCTAGCGGGAGGCACAGATACGCAGTATTTT.

The rearrangement uses TRBV6-1 and TRBJ1-3; no firm D call. Trimming cost V 2 bases and J 5 bases, with 10 bases left between them. Germline assignment: CDR1 MNHNS and CDR2 SASEGT. The CDR3 loop spans 14 amino acids. CDR3 residues: CASSESGTRNTIYF. The CDR3, as DNA: TGTGCCAGCAGTGAAAGTGGCACAAGAAACACCATATATTTT.

The chain combines TRBV10-3 with TRBJ1-6; 10 positions match TRBD1. CDR1 ENHRY and CDR2 SYGVKD come from the germline V gene. Trimming at V came to 6 bases and at J to 8 bases, leaving 7 bases not matched to a gene. This CDR3 spans 15 amino acids. The CDR3 protein is CAISGAGTGDSPLHF. The CDR3 nucleotides are TGTGCCATCAGCGGAGCCGGGACAGGGGATTCACCCCTCCACTTT.

The chain is built from TRBV11-2 and TRBJ2-7, with TRBD2 matching over 7 bases. Looked up from germline, CDR1 is SGHAT and CDR2 is FQNNGV. V shed 0 bases, J shed 3 bases, and the junction held 5 bases outside the gene matches. This CDR3 is 15 amino acids long. The CDR3 nucleotides are TGTGCCAGCAGCTTAGATCGGGGGGTGGGCTACGAGCAGTACTTC. This sequence encodes CASSLDRGVGYEQYF.

CDR3 coding DNA: TGTGCCAGCAGCTCAGGGGGCGGGGTATCCTACAATGAGCAGTTCTTC. It specifies CASSSGGGVSYNEQFF. This chain uses TRBV7-2 with TRBJ2-1; 8 bases agree with TRBD1. V was clipped by 4 bases and J by 1 base; unmatched bases: 6. The CDR3 is 16 amino acids. The germline V gene encodes CDR1 SGHTA and CDR2 FQGNSA.

The gene calls are TRBV7-9 and TRBJ2-2, with TRBD2 identical over 7 bases. The CDR3 consists of 16 residues. Trimming took 2 bases from V and 6 from J; bases not matched to a gene: 9. CDR1 is SEHNR, CDR2 FQNEAQ, per germline (reference sequence). In DNA form, the CDR3 reads TGTGCCAGCAGCTTACCGACCCCAGGGAGGGCCGGGGAGCTGTTTTTT. Translated, it gives CASSLPTPGRAGELFF.

This CDR3 reads CASSLVALSSYNEQFF. For the CDR3, the DNA is TGTGCCAGCAGCTTGGTAGCGTTGAGCTCCTACAATGAGCAGTTCTTC. V gene TRBV5-6 combines with J gene TRBJ2-1, with a weak D call TRBD2 (5 bases). The CDR3 is made up of 16 amino acids. Germline CDR1 reads SGHDT; CDR2 reads YYEEEE. Trimming removed 0 bases at V and 0 bases at J, with 10 bases between.